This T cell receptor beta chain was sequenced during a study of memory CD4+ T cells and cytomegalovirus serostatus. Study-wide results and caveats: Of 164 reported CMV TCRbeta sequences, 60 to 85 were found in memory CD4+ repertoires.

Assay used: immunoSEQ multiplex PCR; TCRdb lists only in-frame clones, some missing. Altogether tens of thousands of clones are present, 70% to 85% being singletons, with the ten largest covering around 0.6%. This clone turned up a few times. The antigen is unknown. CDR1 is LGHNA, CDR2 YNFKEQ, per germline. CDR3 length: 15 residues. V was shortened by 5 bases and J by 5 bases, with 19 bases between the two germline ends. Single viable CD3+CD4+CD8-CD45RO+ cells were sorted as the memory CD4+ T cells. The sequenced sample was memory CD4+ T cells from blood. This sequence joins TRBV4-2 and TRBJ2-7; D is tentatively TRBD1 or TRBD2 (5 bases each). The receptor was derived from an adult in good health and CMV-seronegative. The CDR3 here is CASSVRDPRGDEQYF. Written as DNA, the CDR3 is TGTGCCAGCAGCGTCCGGGACCCTCGCGGCGACGAGCAGTACTTC.